The 7 T cell receptor beta chains presented below share a single source sample, sequenced in a study of control samples from healthy donors and cancer patients. The repertoire was sequenced with immunoSEQ multiplex PCR; TCRdb's copy has only in-frame clones and lacks some. The sample carries around 120,000 clones, around 96% recorded once. Material for sequencing was blood. The receptors come from a man younger than 45 in good health.

This rearrangement joins TRBV9 to TRBJ2-7; no clear D. The CDR3 totals 15 residues. Trimming took off 3 bases at V and 7 bases at J, with 20 bases between the two ends. Germline V CDR1 and CDR2: SGDLS, YYNGEE. The CDR3 region is CASSENRDPGREQYF. The DNA of the CDR3 is TGTGCCAGCAGCGAAAACCGTGACCCGGGCCGGGAGCAGTACTTC.

The CDR3 is CASSYSEEGLYEQYF. Written as DNA, the CDR3 is TGTGCCAGCAGTTACTCGGAAGAGGGGCTCTACGAGCAGTACTTC. This chain uses TRBV6-2 or TRBV6-3 with TRBJ2-7; tentatively, D is TRBD1 or TRBD2 (5 bases each). This CDR3 contains 15 residues. Trimming shortened V by 0 bases and J by 3 bases, and 12 bases separated the two germline ends. Germline V gene data show CDR1 as MNHEY and CDR2 as SVGEGT.

The chain is built from TRBV6-2 or TRBV6-3 and TRBJ2-7; TRBD1 is a possible D gene (5 bases). The CDR3 contains 14 residues. Germline loops: CDR1 MNHEY, CDR2 SVGEGT. V dropped 5 bases and J dropped 3 bases, with 14 bases sitting between them. CDR3 sequence: CASSPGGAVYEQYF. CDR3 nucleotides: TGTGCCAGCAGTCCGGGTGGGGCGGTCTACGAGCAGTACTTC.

Here the CDR3 reads CASSYGAGPGETQYF. DNA of the CDR3: TGTGCCAGCAGTTACGGGGCGGGACCGGGAGAGACCCAGTACTTC. V and J are TRBV6-5 and TRBJ2-5, with D perhaps matching TRBD2 (6 bases). Trimming took 2 bases from V and 4 from J, leaving 14 bases between them. The length of the CDR3 is 15 residues. The germline CDR1 and CDR2 sequences are MNHEY and SVGAGI.

The sample holds one count of this clone. V and J are TRBV11-2 and TRBJ2-5, with 9 bases identical to TRBD1. Per the germline V gene, CDR1 is SGHAT and CDR2 is FQNNGV. The CDR3 is 15 amino acids. Unmatched junction bases numbered 6, after V lost 3 bases and J lost 4 bases. CDR3 DNA: TGTGCCAGCAGCTTGGAATACAGGGGGCGAGAGACCCAGTACTTC. Residues: CASSLEYRGRETQYF.

A few counts support this clone. J is TRBJ1-4 and V is TRBV4-1, with D tentatively TRBD1 (6 bases). Trimming pared 4 bases from V and 7 bases from J, leaving 13 bases between. Germline-derived CDR1 and CDR2 are MGHRA and YSYEKL. The CDR3 extends over 14 amino acids. DNA for the CDR3: TGCGCCAGCAGCCCGCCAGGGGTGGGTGAAAAACTGTTTTTT. Translated, it gives CASSPPGVGEKLFF.

The CDR3 region is CASSLARRGIDTEAFF. As DNA, the CDR3 is TGTGCCAGCAGCTTAGCCCGACGGGGGATCGACACTGAAGCTTTCTTT. The chain recombines TRBV7-2 with TRBJ1-1, with D possibly matching TRBD1 (5 bases). The V end lost 0 bases, the J end lost 3 bases, and 14 bases lay between the germline ends. Germline V CDR1 and CDR2: SGHTA, FQGNSA. The CDR3 loop spans 16 amino acids.